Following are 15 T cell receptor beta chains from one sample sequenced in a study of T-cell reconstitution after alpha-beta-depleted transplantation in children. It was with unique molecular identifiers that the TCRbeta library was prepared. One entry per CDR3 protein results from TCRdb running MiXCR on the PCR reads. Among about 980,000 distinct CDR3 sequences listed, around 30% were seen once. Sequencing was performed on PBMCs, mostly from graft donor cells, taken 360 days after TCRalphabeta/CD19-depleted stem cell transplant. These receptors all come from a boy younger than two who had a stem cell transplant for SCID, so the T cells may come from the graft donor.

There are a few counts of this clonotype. CDR3 in DNA: TGCGCCAGCAGCTGGGGGACAGGGGTCTATGGCTACACCTTC. Protein product: CASSWGTGVYGYTF. V gene TRBV5-1 combines with J gene TRBJ1-2, with TRBD1 matching over 10 bases. This CDR3 comprises 14 residues. V trimming: 3 bases; J trimming: 4 bases; junction bases outside the gene matches: 3. Germline CDR1 SGHRS, CDR2 YFSETQ.

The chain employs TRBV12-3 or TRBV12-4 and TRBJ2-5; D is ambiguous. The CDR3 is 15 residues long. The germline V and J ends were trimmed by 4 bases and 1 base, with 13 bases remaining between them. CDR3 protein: CASSSFRAVQETQYF. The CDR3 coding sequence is TGTGCCAGCAGTTCCTTCCGGGCGGTCCAAGAGACCCAGTACTTC.

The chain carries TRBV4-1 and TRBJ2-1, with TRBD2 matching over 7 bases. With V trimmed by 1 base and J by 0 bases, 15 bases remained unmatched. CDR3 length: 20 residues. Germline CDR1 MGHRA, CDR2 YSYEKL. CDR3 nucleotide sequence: TGCGCCAGCAGCCAAGGCGTCGGGGGGTTTCCCCGGGGCTCCTACAATGAGCAGTTCTTC. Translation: CASSQGVGGFPRGSYNEQFF.

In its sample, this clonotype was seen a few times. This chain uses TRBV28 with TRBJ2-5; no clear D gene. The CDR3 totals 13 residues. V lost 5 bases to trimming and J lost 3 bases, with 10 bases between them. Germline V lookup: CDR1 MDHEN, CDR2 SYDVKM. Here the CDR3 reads CASSLPAEETQYF. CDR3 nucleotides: TGTGCCAGCAGTCTCCCGGCGGAAGAGACCCAGTACTTC.

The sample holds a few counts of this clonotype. CDR3 loop: CASSLGGFNTEAFF. The CDR3 coding sequence is TGCGCCAGCAGCTTGGGGGGGTTTAACACTGAAGCTTTCTTT. V gene TRBV5-1 combines with J gene TRBJ1-1; D is perhaps TRBD1 (5 bases). V was pared by 0 bases and J by 2 bases, with 8 bases between. The CDR3 loop spans 14 amino acids. CDR1 SGHRS and CDR2 YFSETQ come from the germline V gene.

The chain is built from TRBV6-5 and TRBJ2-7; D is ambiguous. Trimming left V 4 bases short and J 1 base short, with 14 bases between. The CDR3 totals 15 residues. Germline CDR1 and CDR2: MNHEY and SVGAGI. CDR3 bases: TGTGCCAGCAGTTTACATACGCCCGGATCCTACGAGCAGTACTTC. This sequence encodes CASSLHTPGSYEQYF.

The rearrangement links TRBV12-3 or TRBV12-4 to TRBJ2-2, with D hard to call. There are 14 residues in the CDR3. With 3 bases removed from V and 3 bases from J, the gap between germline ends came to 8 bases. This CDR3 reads CASSLQSHTGELFF. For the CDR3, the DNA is TGTGCCAGCAGTTTGCAGAGCCACACCGGGGAGCTGTTTTTT.

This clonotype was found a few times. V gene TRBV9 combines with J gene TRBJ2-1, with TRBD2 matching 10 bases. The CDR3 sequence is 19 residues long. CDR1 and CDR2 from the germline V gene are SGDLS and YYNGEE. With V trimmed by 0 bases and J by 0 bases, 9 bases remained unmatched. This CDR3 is CASSVDPLAGVFSYNEQFF. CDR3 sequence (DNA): TGTGCCAGCAGCGTAGATCCCCTAGCGGGGGTGTTCTCCTACAATGAGCAGTTCTTC.

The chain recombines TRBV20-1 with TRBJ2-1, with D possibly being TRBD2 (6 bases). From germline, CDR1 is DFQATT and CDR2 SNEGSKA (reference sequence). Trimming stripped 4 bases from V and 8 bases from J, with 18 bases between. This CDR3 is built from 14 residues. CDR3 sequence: CSAKRGGSGYEQFF. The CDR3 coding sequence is TGCAGTGCTAAGAGGGGAGGAAGCGGGTATGAGCAGTTCTTC.

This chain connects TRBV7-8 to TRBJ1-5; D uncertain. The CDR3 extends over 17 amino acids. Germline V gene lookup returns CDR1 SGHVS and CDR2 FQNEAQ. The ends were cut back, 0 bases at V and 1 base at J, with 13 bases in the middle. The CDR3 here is CASSLATRVYSNQPQHF. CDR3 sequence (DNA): TGTGCCAGCAGCTTAGCGACAAGGGTCTACAGCAATCAGCCCCAGCATTTT.

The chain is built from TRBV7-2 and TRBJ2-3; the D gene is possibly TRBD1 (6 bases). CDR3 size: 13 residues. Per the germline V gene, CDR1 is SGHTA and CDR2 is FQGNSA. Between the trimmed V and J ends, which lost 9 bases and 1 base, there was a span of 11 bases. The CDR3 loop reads CASTSGGTDTQYF. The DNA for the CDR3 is TGTGCCAGTACCTCAGGGGGCACAGATACGCAGTATTTT.

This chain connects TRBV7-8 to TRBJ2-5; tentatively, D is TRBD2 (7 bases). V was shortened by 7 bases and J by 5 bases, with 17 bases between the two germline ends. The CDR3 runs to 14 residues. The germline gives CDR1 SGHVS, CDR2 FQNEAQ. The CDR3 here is CASNRAGRGETQYF. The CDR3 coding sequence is TGTGCCAGCAACAGGGCGGGGCGGGGGGAGACCCAGTACTTC.

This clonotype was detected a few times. CDR3 loop: CASSQDLTGRYGYTF. CDR3 coding DNA: TGTGCCAGCAGCCAGGACCTCACCGGGCGCTATGGCTACACCTTC. The rearrangement joins TRBV5-4 to TRBJ1-2; D not certain. CDR1 and CDR2 from the germline V gene are SGHNT and YYREEE (reference sequence). The CDR3 sequence is 15 residues long. The V gene lost 4 bases and the J gene lost 4 bases, with 17 bases spanning the gap.

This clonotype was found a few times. The CDR3: CASGGSFGYEQYF. DNA for the CDR3: TGTGCCAGCGGTGGGTCCTTCGGGTACGAGCAGTACTTC. The genes are TRBV12-3 or TRBV12-4 and TRBJ2-7; D uncertain. Between the trimmed V and J ends, which lost 8 bases and 4 bases, there was a span of 15 bases. The CDR3 spans 13 residues.

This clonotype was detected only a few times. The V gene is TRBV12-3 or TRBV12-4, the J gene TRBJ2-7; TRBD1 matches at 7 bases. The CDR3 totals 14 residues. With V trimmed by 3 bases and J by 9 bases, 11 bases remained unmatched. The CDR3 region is CASSFRTGASGQYF. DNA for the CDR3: TGTGCCAGCAGTTTCCGGACAGGCGCATCGGGGCAGTACTTC.